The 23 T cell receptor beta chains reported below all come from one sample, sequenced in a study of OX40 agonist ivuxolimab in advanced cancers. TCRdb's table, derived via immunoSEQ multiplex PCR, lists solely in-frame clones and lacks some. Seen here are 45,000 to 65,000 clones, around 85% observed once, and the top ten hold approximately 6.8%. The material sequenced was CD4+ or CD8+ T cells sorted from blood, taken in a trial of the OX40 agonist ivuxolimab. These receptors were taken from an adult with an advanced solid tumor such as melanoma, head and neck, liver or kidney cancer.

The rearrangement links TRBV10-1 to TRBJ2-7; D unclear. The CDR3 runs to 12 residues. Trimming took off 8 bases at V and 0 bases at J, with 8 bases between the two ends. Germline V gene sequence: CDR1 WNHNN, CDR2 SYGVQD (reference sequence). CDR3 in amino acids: CASGISSYEQYF. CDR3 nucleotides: TGCGCCAGCGGAATAAGCTCCTACGAGCAGTACTTC.

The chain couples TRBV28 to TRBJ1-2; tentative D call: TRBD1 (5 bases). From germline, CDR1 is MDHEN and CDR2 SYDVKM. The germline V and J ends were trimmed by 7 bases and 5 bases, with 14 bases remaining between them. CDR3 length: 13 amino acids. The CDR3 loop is CASTPGTAYGYTF. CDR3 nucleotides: TGTGCCAGCACCCCCGGGACTGCTTATGGCTACACCTTC.

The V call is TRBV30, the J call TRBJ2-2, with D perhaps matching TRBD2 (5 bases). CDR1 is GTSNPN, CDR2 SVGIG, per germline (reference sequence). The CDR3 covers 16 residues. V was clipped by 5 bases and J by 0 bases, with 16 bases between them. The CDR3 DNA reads TGTGCCTGGTGCGGCCCGTTCGGGACGAACACCGGGGAGCTGTTTTTT. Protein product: CAWCGPFGTNTGELFF.

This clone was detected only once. The CDR3 DNA is TGTGCCAGCAGCGCCATCCTAGCGGCCCAAGAGACCCAGTACTTC. Its translation: CASSAILAAQETQYF. The J gene is TRBJ2-5, the V gene TRBV7-3; TRBD2 matches 7 bases. The J segment lost 1 base and the V segment lost 5 bases, leaving 7 bases of the junction unmatched. The CDR3 covers 15 residues. Per the germline V gene, CDR1 is SGHTA and CDR2 is FQGTGA.

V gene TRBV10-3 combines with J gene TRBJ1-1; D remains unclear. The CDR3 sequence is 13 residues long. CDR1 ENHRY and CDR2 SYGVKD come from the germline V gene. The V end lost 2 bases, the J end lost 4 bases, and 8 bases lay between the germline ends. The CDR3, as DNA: TGTGCCATCAGTGAGGGAATTGCCACTGAAGCTTTCTTT. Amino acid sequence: CAISEGIATEAFF.

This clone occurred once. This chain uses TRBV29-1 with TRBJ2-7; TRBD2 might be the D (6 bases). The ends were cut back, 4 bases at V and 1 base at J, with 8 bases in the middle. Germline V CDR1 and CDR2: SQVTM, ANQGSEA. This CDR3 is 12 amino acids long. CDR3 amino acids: CSVGRDSYEQYF. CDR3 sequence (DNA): TGCAGCGTTGGGAGGGATTCCTACGAGCAGTACTTC.

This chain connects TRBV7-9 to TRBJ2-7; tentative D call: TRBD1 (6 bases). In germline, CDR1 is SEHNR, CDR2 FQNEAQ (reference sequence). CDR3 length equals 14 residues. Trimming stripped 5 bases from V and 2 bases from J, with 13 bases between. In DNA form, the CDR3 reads TGTGCCAGCAGCCCCCGGGACAACCCCTACGAGCAGTACTTC. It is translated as CASSPRDNPYEQYF.

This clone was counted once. CDR3: CASSSYRGRDYGYTF. The CDR3 region has the DNA TGTGCCAGCAGTTCATACAGGGGACGGGACTATGGCTACACCTTC. The gene calls are TRBV27 and TRBJ1-2; 7 bases match TRBD1. CDR1 MNHEY and CDR2 SMNVEV come from the germline V gene (reference sequence). Trimming took 4 bases from V and 3 from J; bases not matched to a gene: 8. The CDR3 length is 15 residues.

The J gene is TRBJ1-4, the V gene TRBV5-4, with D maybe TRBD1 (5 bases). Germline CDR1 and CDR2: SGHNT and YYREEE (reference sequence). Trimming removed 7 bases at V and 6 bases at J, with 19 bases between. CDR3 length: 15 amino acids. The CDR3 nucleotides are TGTGCCAGCGGCCGGGACCCTAGCATGGATGAAAAACTGTTTTTT. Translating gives CASGRDPSMDEKLFF.

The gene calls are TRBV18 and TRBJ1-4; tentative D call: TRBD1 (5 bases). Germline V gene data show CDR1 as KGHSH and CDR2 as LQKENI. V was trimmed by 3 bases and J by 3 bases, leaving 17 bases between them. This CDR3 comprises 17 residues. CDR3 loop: CASSPPSRGGSNEKLFF. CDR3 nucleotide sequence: TGTGCCAGCTCACCCCCCTCTCGGGGGGGGTCTAATGAAAAACTGTTTTTT.

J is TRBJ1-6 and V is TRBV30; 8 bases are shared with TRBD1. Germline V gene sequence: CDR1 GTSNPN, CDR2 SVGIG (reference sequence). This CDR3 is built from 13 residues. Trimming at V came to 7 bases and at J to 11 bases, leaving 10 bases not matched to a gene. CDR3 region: CASDRVDSAPLHF. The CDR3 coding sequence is TGTGCCTCGGACAGGGTTGATTCCGCACCCCTCCACTTT.

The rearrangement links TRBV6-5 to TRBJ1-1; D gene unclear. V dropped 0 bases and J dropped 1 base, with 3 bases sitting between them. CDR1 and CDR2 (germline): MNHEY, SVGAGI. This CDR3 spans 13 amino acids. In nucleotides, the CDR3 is TGTGCCAGCAGTTACTCGCAGAACACTGAAGCTTTCTTT. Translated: CASSYSQNTEAFF.

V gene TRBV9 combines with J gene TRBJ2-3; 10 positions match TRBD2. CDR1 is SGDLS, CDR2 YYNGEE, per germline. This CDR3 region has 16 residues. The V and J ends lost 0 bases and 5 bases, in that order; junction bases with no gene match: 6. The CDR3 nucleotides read TGTGCCAGCAGCGTAGATCCTAGCGGGGGCATAGATACGCAGTATTTT. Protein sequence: CASSVDPSGGIDTQYF.

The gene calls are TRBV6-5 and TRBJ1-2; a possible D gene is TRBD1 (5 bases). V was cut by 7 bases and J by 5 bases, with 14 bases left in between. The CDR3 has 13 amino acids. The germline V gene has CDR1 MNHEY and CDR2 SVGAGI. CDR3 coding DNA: TGTGCCAGCACCCAGGGAGTAGGGTATGGCTACACCTTC. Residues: CASTQGVGYGYTF.

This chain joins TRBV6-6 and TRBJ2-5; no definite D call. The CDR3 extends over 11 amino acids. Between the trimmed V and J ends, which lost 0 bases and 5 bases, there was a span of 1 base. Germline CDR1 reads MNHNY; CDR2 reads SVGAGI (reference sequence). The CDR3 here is CASSYSETQYF. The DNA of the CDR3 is TGTGCCAGCAGTTACTCTGAGACCCAGTACTTC.

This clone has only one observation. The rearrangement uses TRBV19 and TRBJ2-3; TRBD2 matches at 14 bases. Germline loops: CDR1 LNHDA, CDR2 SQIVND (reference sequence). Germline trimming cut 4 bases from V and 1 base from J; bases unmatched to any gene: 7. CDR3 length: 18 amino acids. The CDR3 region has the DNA TGTGCCAGTAGTACCCGACGGGGACTAGCGGGGGGCACAGATACGCAGTATTTT. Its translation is CASSTRRGLAGGTDTQYF. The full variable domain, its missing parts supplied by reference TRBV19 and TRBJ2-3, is DGGITQSPKYLFRKEGQNVTLSCEQNLNHDAMYWYRQDPGQGLRLIYYSQIVNDFQKGDIAEGYSVSREKKESFPLTVTSAQKNPTAFYLCASSTRRGLAGGTDTQYFGPGTRLTVL.

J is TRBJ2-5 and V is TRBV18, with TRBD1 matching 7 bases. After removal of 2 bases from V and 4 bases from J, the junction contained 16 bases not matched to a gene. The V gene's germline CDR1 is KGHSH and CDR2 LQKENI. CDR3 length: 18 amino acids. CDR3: CASSPLSTGTWGGETQYF. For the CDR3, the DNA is TGTGCCAGCTCACCATTGTCGACAGGGACGTGGGGCGGAGAGACCCAGTACTTC.

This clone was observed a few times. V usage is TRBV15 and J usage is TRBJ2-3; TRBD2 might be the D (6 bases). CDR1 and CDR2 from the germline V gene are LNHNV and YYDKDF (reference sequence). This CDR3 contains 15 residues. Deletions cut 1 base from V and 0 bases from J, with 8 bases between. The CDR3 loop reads CATSRAGTSTDTQYF. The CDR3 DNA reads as TGTGCCACCAGCAGAGCCGGGACTAGCACAGATACGCAGTATTTT.

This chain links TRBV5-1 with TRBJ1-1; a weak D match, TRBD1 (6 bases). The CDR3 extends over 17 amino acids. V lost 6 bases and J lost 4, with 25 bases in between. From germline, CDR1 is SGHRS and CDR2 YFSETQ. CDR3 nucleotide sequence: TGCGCCAGCATAGCAGGGGAAGAACAGTTCGGGGTCACTGAAGCTTTCTTT. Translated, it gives CASIAGEEQFGVTEAFF.

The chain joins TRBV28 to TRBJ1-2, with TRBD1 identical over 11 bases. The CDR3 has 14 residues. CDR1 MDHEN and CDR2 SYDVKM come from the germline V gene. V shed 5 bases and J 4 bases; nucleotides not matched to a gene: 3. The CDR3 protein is CASSHGQGAYGYTF. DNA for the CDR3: TGTGCCAGCAGTCACGGACAGGGGGCCTATGGCTACACCTTC.

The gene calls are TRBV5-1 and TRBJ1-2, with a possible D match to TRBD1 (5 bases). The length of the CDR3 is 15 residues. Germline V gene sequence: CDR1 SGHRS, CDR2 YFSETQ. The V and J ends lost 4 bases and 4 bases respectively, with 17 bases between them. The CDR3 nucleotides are TGCGCCAGCAGCCTGGTCGCAGGGACCACCTATGGCTACACCTTC. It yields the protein CASSLVAGTTYGYTF.

The CDR3 sequence is CAWSATAVQGNTEAFF. CDR3 in DNA: TGTGCCTGGAGTGCAACTGCGGTACAGGGAAACACTGAAGCTTTCTTT. The chain recombines TRBV30 with TRBJ1-1, with D perhaps TRBD1 (6 bases). Per germline, CDR1 GTSNPN and CDR2 SVGIG (reference sequence). Trimming stripped 1 base from V and 2 bases from J, with 17 bases between. This CDR3 has 16 residues.

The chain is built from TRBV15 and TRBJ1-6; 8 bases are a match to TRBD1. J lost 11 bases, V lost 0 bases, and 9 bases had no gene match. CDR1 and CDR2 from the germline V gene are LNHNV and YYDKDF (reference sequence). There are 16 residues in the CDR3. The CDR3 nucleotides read TGTGCCACCAGCAGAGACCGGGACAGGAGGGTCGCACCCCTCCACTTT. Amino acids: CATSRDRDRRVAPLHF. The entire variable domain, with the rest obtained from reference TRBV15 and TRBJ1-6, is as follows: DAMVIQNPRYQVTQFGKPVTLSCSQTLNHNVMYWYQQKSSQAPKLLFHYYDKDFNNEADTPDNFQSRRPNTSFCFLDIRSPGLGDTAMYLCATSRDRDRRVAPLHFGNGTRLTVT.